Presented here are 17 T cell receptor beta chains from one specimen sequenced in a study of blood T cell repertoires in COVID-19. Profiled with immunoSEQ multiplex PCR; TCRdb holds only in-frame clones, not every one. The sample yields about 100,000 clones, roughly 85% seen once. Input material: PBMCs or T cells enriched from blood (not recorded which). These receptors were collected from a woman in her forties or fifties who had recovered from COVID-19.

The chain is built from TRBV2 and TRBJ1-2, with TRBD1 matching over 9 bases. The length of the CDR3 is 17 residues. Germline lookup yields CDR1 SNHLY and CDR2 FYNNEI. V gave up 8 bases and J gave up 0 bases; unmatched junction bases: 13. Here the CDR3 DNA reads TGTGCCAGCCTACTACCGGGACAGGGCGGCGCTAACTATGGCTACACCTTC. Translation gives CASLLPGQGGANYGYTF.

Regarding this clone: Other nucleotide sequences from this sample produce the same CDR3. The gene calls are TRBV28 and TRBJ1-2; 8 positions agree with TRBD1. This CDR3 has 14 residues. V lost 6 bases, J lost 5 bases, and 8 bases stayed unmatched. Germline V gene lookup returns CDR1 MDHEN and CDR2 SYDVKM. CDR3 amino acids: CASRPPGQAYGYTF. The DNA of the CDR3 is TGTGCCAGCAGACCCCCGGGACAGGCATATGGCTACACCTTC.

The CDR3 here is CASSSDRINEKLFF. As DNA, the CDR3 is TGTGCCAGCAGTTCGGACAGGATTAATGAAAAACTGTTTTTT. This chain connects TRBV28 to TRBJ1-4; 7 bases agree with TRBD1. Trimming cost V 4 bases and J 4 bases; bases outside gene matches: 3. The CDR3 is 14 amino acids. Germline-derived CDR1 and CDR2 are MDHEN and SYDVKM.

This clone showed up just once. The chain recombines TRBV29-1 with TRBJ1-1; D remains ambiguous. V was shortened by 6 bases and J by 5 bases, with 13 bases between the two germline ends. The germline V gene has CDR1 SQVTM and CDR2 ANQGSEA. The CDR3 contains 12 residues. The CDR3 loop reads CSVPRAGTEAFF. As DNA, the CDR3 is TGCAGCGTCCCGAGGGCGGGGACTGAAGCTTTCTTT.

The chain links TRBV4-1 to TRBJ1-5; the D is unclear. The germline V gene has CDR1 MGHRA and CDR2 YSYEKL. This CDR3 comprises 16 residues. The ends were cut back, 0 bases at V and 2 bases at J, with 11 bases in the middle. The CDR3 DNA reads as TGCGCCAGCAGCCAAGATTCGGGATTGGGCAATCAGCCCCAGCATTTT. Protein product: CASSQDSGLGNQPQHF.

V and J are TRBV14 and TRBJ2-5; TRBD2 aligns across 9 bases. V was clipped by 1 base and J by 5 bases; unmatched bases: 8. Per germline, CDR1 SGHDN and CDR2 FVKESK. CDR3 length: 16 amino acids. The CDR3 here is CASSQVRLAAIETQYF. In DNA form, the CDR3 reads TGTGCCAGCAGCCAAGTGAGACTAGCGGCCATTGAGACCCAGTACTTC.

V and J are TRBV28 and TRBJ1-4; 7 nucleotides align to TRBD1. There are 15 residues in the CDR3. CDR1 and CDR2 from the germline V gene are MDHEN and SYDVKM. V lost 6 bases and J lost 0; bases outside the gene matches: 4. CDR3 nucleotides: TGTGCCAGCAGCCGGACAGGTTCAACTAATGAAAAACTGTTTTTT. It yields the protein CASSRTGSTNEKLFF.

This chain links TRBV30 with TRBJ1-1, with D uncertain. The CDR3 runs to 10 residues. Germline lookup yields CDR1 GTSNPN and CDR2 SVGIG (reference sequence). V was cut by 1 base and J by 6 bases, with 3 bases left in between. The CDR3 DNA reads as TGTGCCTGGAGTGGGCCTGAAGCTTTCTTT. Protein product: CAWSGPEAFF.

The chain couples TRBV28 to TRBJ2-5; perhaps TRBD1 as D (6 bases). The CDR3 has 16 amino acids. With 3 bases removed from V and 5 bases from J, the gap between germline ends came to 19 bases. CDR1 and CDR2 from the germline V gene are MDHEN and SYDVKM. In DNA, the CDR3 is TGTGCCAGCAGTTTTGTCAGGGGCACCGGCAGGGAGACCCAGTACTTC. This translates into CASSFVRGTGRETQYF.

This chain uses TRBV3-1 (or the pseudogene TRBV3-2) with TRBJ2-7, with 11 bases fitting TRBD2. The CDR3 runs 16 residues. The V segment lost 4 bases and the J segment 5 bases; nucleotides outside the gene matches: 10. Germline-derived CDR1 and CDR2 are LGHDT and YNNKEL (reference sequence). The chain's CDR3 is CASSLFLAGGPHEQYF. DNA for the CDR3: TGTGCCAGCAGCCTATTTTTAGCGGGAGGGCCCCACGAGCAGTACTTC.

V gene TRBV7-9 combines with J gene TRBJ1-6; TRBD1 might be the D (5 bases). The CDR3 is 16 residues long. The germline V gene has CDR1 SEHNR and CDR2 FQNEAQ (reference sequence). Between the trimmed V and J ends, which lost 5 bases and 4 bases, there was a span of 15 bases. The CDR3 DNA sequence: TGTGCCAGCAGCCCTATTGGGGGGGGTTATAATTCACCCCTCCACTTT. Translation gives CASSPIGGGYNSPLHF. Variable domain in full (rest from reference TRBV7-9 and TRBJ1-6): DTGVSQNPRHKITKRGQNVTFRCDPISEHNRLYWYRQTLGQGPEFLTYFQNEAQLEKSRLLSDRFSAERPKGSFSTLEIQRTEQGDSAMYLCASSPIGGGYNSPLHFGNGTRLTVT.

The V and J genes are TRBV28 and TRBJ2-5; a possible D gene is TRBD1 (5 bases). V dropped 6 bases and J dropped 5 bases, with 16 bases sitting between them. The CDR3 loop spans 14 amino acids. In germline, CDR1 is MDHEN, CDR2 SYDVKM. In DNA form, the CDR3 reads TGTGCCAGCAGCCGGATCAGGGTGGGGGAGACCCAGTACTTC. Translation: CASSRIRVGETQYF. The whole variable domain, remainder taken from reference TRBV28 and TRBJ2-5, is DVKVTQSSRYLVKRTGEKVFLECVQDMDHENMFWYRQDPGLGLRLIYFSYDVKMKEKGDIPEGYSVSREKKERFSLILESASTNQTSMYLCASSRIRVGETQYFGPGTRLLVL.

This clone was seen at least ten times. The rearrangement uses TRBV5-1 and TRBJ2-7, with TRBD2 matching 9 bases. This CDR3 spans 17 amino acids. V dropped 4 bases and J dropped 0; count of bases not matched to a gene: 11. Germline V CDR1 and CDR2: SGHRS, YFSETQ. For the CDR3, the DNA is TGCGCCAGCAGCCCGGCCGGGACTAGCACATTCTCCTACGAGCAGTACTTC. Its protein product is CASSPAGTSTFSYEQYF.

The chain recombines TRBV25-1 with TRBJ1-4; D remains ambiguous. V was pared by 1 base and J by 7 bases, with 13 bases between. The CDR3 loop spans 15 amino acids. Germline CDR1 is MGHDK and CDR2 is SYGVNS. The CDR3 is CASSESGPGSEKLFF. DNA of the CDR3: TGTGCCAGCAGTGAATCCGGGCCGGGGAGTGAAAAACTGTTTTTT. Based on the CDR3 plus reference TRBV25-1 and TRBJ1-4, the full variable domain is EADIYQTPRYLVIGTGKKITLECSQTMGHDKMYWYQQDPGMELHLIHYSYGVNSTEKGDLSSESTVSRIRTEHFPLTLESARPSHTSQYLCASSESGPGSEKLFFGSGTQLSVL.

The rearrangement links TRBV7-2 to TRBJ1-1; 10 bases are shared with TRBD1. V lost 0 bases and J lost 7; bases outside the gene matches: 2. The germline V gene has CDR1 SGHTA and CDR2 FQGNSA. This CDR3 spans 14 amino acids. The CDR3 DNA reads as TGTGCCAGCAGCTTAGCCGGGACAGGGGTTGAAGCTTTCTTT. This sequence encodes CASSLAGTGVEAFF.

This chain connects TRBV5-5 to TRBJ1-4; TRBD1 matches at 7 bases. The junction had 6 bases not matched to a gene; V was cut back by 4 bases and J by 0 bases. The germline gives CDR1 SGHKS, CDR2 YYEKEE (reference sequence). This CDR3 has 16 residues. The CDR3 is CASSLDRAATNEKLFF. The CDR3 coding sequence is TGTGCCAGCAGCCTCGACAGGGCCGCAACTAATGAAAAACTGTTTTTT.

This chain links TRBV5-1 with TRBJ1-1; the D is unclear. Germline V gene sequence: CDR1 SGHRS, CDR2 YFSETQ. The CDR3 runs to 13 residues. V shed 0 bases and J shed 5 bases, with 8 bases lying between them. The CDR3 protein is CASSLVVRTEAFF. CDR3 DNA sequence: TGCGCCAGCAGCTTGGTGGTCAGAACTGAAGCTTTCTTT. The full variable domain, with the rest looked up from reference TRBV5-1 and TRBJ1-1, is KAGVTQTPRYLIKTRGQQVTLSCSPISGHRSVSWYQQTPGQGLQFLFEYFSETQRNKGNFPGRFSGRQFSNSRSEMNVSTLELGDSALYLCASSLVVRTEAFFGQGTRLTVV.